The 29 T cell receptor beta chains below were found in one sample sequenced in a study of identical twins. TCRdb re-called the 5' RACE reads through MiXCR, storing one row per CDR3 protein. The sample holds approximately 260,000 distinct CDR3 sequences; roughly 8% are singletons and the top ten take 3% to 3.5%. This sample was also put to use in a study of yellow fever vaccine responses in identical twins.

Sequencing was done on a sample of CD8+ T cells sorted from blood. All receptors come from a woman aged 18-29 years in good health.

This clonotype was seen only a few times. V usage is TRBV5-8 and J usage is TRBJ2-7, with 9 nucleotides matching TRBD2. Germline loops: CDR1 SGHTS, CDR2 YDEGEE. The V segment lost 2 bases and the J segment 3 bases; nucleotides outside the gene matches: 6. The CDR3 runs to 15 residues. CDR3 residues: CASSFLRLADYEQYF. The CDR3 bases are TGTGCCAGCAGCTTTCTACGACTAGCGGACTACGAGCAGTACTTC.

This chain uses TRBV10-2 with TRBJ2-7; a weak D match, TRBD2 (6 bases). CDR1 and CDR2 from the germline V gene are WSHSY and SAAADI. There are 13 residues in the CDR3. Trimming left V 10 bases short and J 0 bases short, with 13 bases between. This CDR3 is CATQAGPSYEQYF. In DNA form, the CDR3 reads TGCGCCACGCAGGCGGGGCCCTCCTACGAGCAGTACTTC.

This clonotype appeared a few times. The V and J genes are TRBV12-3 or TRBV12-4 and TRBJ2-7; D is possibly TRBD2 (6 bases). V gave up 3 bases and J gave up 5 bases, with 11 bases separating them. This CDR3 region has 13 residues. The CDR3 region has the DNA TGTGCCAGCAGTTTTGGGAGGATCGACGAGCAGTACTTC. Translating it yields CASSFGRIDEQYF.

At least ten counts were recorded for this clonotype. The chain has TRBV9 and TRBJ2-1; perhaps TRBD1 as D (6 bases). Trimming shortened V by 3 bases and J by 2 bases, and 6 bases separated the two germline ends. The CDR3 covers 13 residues. The germline CDR1 and CDR2 sequences are SGDLS and YYNGEE. In nucleotides, the CDR3 is TGTGCCAGCAGCGGACAGGCCTACAATGAGCAGTTCTTC. Translated: CASSGQAYNEQFF.

This clonotype has a count of ten or more. The CDR3 coding sequence is TGTGCCAGCAGTTTCTCTAGCGGGAGGGACGAGCAGTACTTC. Translation gives CASSFSSGRDEQYF. J is TRBJ2-7 and V is TRBV28, with 12 bases aligning to TRBD2. J lost 5 bases, V lost 3 bases, and 2 bases had no gene match. The CDR3 sequence is 14 residues long. Germline V gene lookup returns CDR1 MDHEN and CDR2 SYDVKM.

The J gene is TRBJ2-1, the V gene TRBV6-1; perhaps TRBD2 as D (5 bases). The CDR3 spans 15 residues. Germline V gene sequence: CDR1 MNHNS, CDR2 SASEGT. V lost 7 bases, J lost 2 bases, and 15 bases lay in between. DNA of the CDR3: TGTGCCAGCACCTACATTCCTAGCCCCTACAATGAGCAGTTCTTC. It codes for CASTYIPSPYNEQFF.

This clonotype was recorded at least ten times. The rearrangement links TRBV9 to TRBJ2-7; possibly TRBD1 for D (5 bases). Germline CDR1 and CDR2: SGDLS and YYNGEE. The CDR3 totals 14 residues. Trimming stripped 6 bases from V and 2 bases from J, with 15 bases between. The CDR3 protein is CASNNDSHPYEQYF. DNA of the CDR3: TGTGCCAGCAACAATGACAGTCATCCCTACGAGCAGTACTTC.

The chain joins TRBV15 to TRBJ2-6; D is possibly TRBD1 (6 bases). The V gene's germline CDR1 is LNHNV and CDR2 YYDKDF (reference sequence). CDR3 length equals 17 residues. V gave up 1 base and J gave up 3 bases, with 13 bases separating them. Here the CDR3 DNA reads TGTGCCACCAGCAGAGGAGGGGGAGCGGATGGGGCCAACGTCCTGACTTTC. As protein: CATSRGGGADGANVLTF.

A few counts support this clonotype. J is TRBJ1-2 and V is TRBV4-3, with TRBD1 as a possible D gene (5 bases). V shed 0 bases and J shed 8 bases, with 10 bases lying between them. The CDR3 loop spans 13 amino acids. Germline V gene data show CDR1 as LGHNA and CDR2 as YSLEER. As DNA, the CDR3 is TGCGCCAGCAGCCAAGATGCGGGGCACGGCTACACCTTC. Translated: CASSQDAGHGYTF.

At least ten counts were recorded for this clonotype. The chain links TRBV12-3 or TRBV12-4 to TRBJ2-1, with no clear D. The CDR3 has 12 amino acids. V gave up 1 base and J gave up 6 bases, with 4 bases separating them. CDR3 DNA sequence: TGTGCCAGCAGTTTAGTCTCCAATGAGCAGTTCTTC. Its translation: CASSLVSNEQFF.

In its sample, this clonotype was seen a few times. The chain joins TRBV27 to TRBJ2-2; 12 bases line up with TRBD2. This CDR3 has 16 amino acids. Trimming removed 6 bases from V and 6 bases from J; junction bases left unmatched: 8. Germline CDR1 is MNHEY and CDR2 is SMNVEV (reference sequence). The CDR3 reads CASRTLAGGPAGELFF. Written as DNA, the CDR3 is TGTGCCAGCAGGACCCTAGCGGGAGGGCCGGCCGGGGAGCTGTTTTTT.

V is TRBV28 and J is TRBJ1-1; D call uncertain. The V end lost 3 bases, the J end lost 1 base, and 6 bases lay between the germline ends. Per the germline V gene, CDR1 is MDHEN and CDR2 is SYDVKM. The CDR3 extends over 13 amino acids. CDR3 protein: CASSFTGNTEAFF. The CDR3 DNA follows: TGTGCCAGCAGTTTTACGGGGAACACTGAAGCTTTCTTT.

This clonotype was counted ten times or more. V usage is TRBV4-3 and J usage is TRBJ2-5, with a weak D call TRBD2 (6 bases). Trimming pared 0 bases from V and 5 bases from J, leaving 13 bases between. This CDR3 has 15 residues. CDR1 is LGHNA, CDR2 YSLEER, per germline. CDR3 region: CASSQDGAGRETQYF. The DNA of the CDR3 is TGCGCCAGCAGCCAAGATGGGGCAGGGAGGGAGACCCAGTACTTC.

This clonotype was detected only a few times. V and J are TRBV4-1 and TRBJ2-7; TRBD2 is a possible D gene (6 bases). Germline V CDR1 and CDR2: MGHRA, YSYEKL. V dropped 1 base and J dropped 3 bases, with 16 bases sitting between them. This CDR3 is 16 amino acids long. In nucleotides, the CDR3 is TGCGCCAGCAGCCAAGCCCCCCTAGCGAGGAACTACGAGCAGTACTTC. Its protein is CASSQAPLARNYEQYF.

This clonotype was detected only a few times. This sequence joins TRBV27 and TRBJ2-5, with TRBD2 as a possible D gene (5 bases). The CDR3 is 15 amino acids. The V gene's germline CDR1 is MNHEY and CDR2 SMNVEV (reference sequence). The ends were cut back, 3 bases at V and 1 base at J, with 12 bases in the middle. As DNA, the CDR3 is TGTGCCAGCAGTTTTGTTGCGGGTATCCAAGAGACCCAGTACTTC. Protein: CASSFVAGIQETQYF.

This clonotype came up a few times. This sequence joins TRBV19 and TRBJ2-1, with 7 bases identical to TRBD2. Germline V gene data show CDR1 as LNHDA and CDR2 as SQIVND (reference sequence). V lost 1 base, J lost 7 bases, and 10 bases stayed unmatched. The length of the CDR3 is 16 residues. In nucleotides, the CDR3 is TGTGCCAGTAGTATAGCCCCTAGCGGAGGAGGGAATGAGCAGTTCTTC. This sequence encodes CASSIAPSGGGNEQFF. The full variable domain, in which reference TRBV19 and TRBJ2-1 provide the parts outside the CDR3, is DGGITQSPKYLFRKEGQNVTLSCEQNLNHDAMYWYRQDPGQGLRLIYYSQIVNDFQKGDIAEGYSVSREKKESFPLTVTSAQKNPTAFYLCASSIAPSGGGNEQFFGPGTRLTVL.

This clonotype came up a few times. The chain carries TRBV7-9 and TRBJ1-2; the D is unclear. The CDR3 length is 14 residues. The germline CDR1 and CDR2 sequences are SEHNR and FQNEAQ (reference sequence). The germline V and J ends were trimmed by 5 bases and 0 bases, with 10 bases remaining between them. The CDR3 nucleotides read TGTGCCAGCAGCCCAGGACTCTCTAACTATGGCTACACCTTC. Its protein is CASSPGLSNYGYTF.

The rearrangement joins TRBV20-1 to TRBJ2-3; 8 bases agree with TRBD2. The CDR3 has 16 residues. Looked up from germline, CDR1 is DFQATT and CDR2 is SNEGSKA (reference sequence). Trimming at V came to 6 bases and at J to 5 bases, leaving 16 bases not matched to a gene. For the CDR3, the DNA is TGCAGTGCCCCCACCGCCGGGGCTAGCGGGCGAGATACGCAGTATTTT. It translates to CSAPTAGASGRDTQYF.

This clonotype was recorded at least ten times. CDR3 bases: TGCAGCGTTGTATACTACGAGCAGTACTTC. Amino acids: CSVVYYEQYF. The chain couples TRBV29-1 to TRBJ2-7, with unresolved D. This CDR3 is built from 10 residues. V lost 4 bases, J lost 3 bases, and 4 bases lay in between. CDR1 is SQVTM, CDR2 ANQGSEA, per germline.

This sequence joins TRBV20-1 and TRBJ2-7, with 8 bases lining up with TRBD1. Trimming took 2 bases from V and 3 from J; bases not matched to a gene: 6. Germline CDR1 reads DFQATT; CDR2 reads SNEGSKA (reference sequence). The CDR3 consists of 14 residues. The CDR3 coding sequence is TGCAGTGCTAGAACACGACAGGGGAACTACGAGCAGTACTTC. Translating it yields CSARTRQGNYEQYF.

This clonotype was observed many times. DNA of the CDR3: TGTGCCAGCAGTTTAACGGGAGGGCCCTACAATGAGCAGTTCTTC. Amino acid sequence: CASSLTGGPYNEQFF. The chain combines TRBV27 with TRBJ2-1; 8 positions agree with TRBD2. Germline CDR1 MNHEY, CDR2 SMNVEV (reference sequence). The CDR3 runs to 15 residues. With V trimmed by 2 bases and J by 2 bases, 2 bases remained unmatched.

Worth noting for this clonotype: No conserved phenylalanine or tryptophan ends this CDR3, so it is likely a read error. The chain recombines TRBV10-3 with TRBJ2-2; D possibly corresponds to TRBD2 (5 bases). This CDR3 spans 17 amino acids. CDR1 and CDR2 from the germline V gene are ENHRY and SYGVKD. The germline V and J ends were trimmed by 0 bases and 6 bases, with 17 bases remaining between them. The CDR3 DNA is TGTGCCATCAGTGAGTCGGCGGAGGCGGCGGGCGCCGGGGAGCTGTTTTCT. Amino acids: CAISESAEAAGAGELFS.

The chain combines TRBV4-1 with TRBJ2-7; no reliable D call. Germline values: CDR1 MGHRA, CDR2 YSYEKL. This CDR3 is built from 15 residues. Between the trimmed V and J ends, which lost 6 bases and 3 bases, there was a span of 18 bases. In nucleotides, the CDR3 is TGCGCCAGCAGTCACGGTGCCGGGCTCAACTACGAGCAGTACTTC. It codes for CASSHGAGLNYEQYF.

The sample holds many counts of this clonotype. The chain couples TRBV4-3 to TRBJ2-7, with D possibly TRBD1 on 5 matching bases. Germline V gene lookup returns CDR1 LGHNA and CDR2 YSLEER. The V gene lost 4 bases and the J gene lost 3 bases, with 16 bases spanning the gap. The CDR3 spans 15 residues. Written as DNA, the CDR3 is TGCGCCAGCAGCCCCCCACCAGGGTCTTACTACGAGCAGTACTTC. Translated, it gives CASSPPPGSYYEQYF.

This clonotype came up many times. V gene TRBV29-1 combines with J gene TRBJ2-7; TRBD2 aligns across 11 bases. The CDR3 runs 13 residues. Losses at the gene ends were 6 bases for V and 3 bases for J; bases not matched to a gene: 4. Germline CDR1 is SQVTM and CDR2 is ANQGSEA. DNA for the CDR3: TGCAGCGTACCTAGCGGGAGGAACTACGAGCAGTACTTC. This encodes CSVPSGRNYEQYF.

This clonotype was recorded many times. The chain recombines TRBV28 with TRBJ2-1; tentative D call: TRBD2 (5 bases). From germline, CDR1 is MDHEN and CDR2 SYDVKM. This CDR3 has 16 amino acids. V was cut by 5 bases and J by 3 bases, with 17 bases left in between. The CDR3 sequence: CASSPTFGIVYNEQFF. The DNA for the CDR3 is TGTGCCAGCAGTCCTACCTTCGGGATTGTCTACAATGAGCAGTTCTTC.

This sequence joins TRBV4-3 and TRBJ2-1; 9 bases fit TRBD2. Per the germline V gene, CDR1 is LGHNA and CDR2 is YSLEER. The CDR3 is 16 residues long. The V segment lost 0 bases and the J segment 8 bases; nucleotides outside the gene matches: 8. The CDR3 sequence is CASSQDREAGGDEQFF. The CDR3 coding sequence is TGCGCCAGCAGCCAAGATCGAGAGGCGGGAGGGGATGAGCAGTTCTTC.

In this sample, this clonotype turned up a few times. The V and J genes are TRBV4-1 and TRBJ2-7; D not resolved. Between the trimmed V and J ends, which lost 0 bases and 3 bases, there was a span of 9 bases. Germline-derived CDR1 and CDR2 are MGHRA and YSYEKL. CDR3 length equals 14 residues. The CDR3 reads CASSQEPEIYEQYF. CDR3 coding DNA: TGCGCCAGCAGCCAAGAACCAGAGATCTACGAGCAGTACTTC.

The chain joins TRBV24-1 to TRBJ1-1; D remains unclear. Germline lookup yields CDR1 KGHDR and CDR2 SFDVKD. CDR3 size: 13 residues. Trimming shortened V by 3 bases and J by 10 bases, and 14 bases separated the two germline ends. In nucleotides, the CDR3 is TGTGCCACCAGTGATGCCGAGCACGTTCGAGCTTTCTTT. Protein sequence: CATSDAEHVRAFF.